The clone carrying this TCR beta chain was picked up a small number of times. The antigen remains undetermined. This CDR3 contains 15 residues. Deletions cut 4 bases from V and 3 bases from J, with 15 bases between. CDR1 SNHLY and CDR2 FYNNEI come from the germline V gene. These data are taken from a study of T-cell memory formation after mild COVID-19. TCR alpha and TCR beta cDNA libraries carrying sample barcodes and UMIs were produced by 5'RACE using constant-segment primers. TCRdb used MiXCR to reprocess the 5' RACE reads, holding one entry per CDR3 protein. The data hold around 140,000 distinct CDR3 sequences, with about 23% observed a single time. Study conclusions and caveats: Among clones contracting day 15 to 85, CD4/CD8 was balanced, whereas later expanders leaned CD4+.

This chain links TRBV2 with TRBJ1-2, with TRBD1 as a possible D gene (6 bases). The sequence was collected from an adult woman who had mild COVID-19 (a few samples of this study predate the infection). Cell type and time point are not known. Sequenced input: PBMCs or a T cell subset sorted from them (not recorded which). CDR3 DNA: TGTGCCAGCAGTGCGATGACAGGAGAGTACTATGGCTACACCTTC. Translating gives CASSAMTGEYYGYTF.